These 14 T cell receptor beta chains were all obtained from the same sample, sequenced in a study of blood T cell repertoires in COVID-19. Sequencing used immunoSEQ multiplex PCR; TCRdb keeps in-frame clones, though not all of them. Among nearly 50,000 clones listed, 86% were seen once. The sample comprised peripheral blood. The receptors shown here come from a man aged 35 to 55 with active COVID-19.

The chain carries TRBV9 and TRBJ2-7; maybe TRBD2 (6 bases). CDR1 is SGDLS and CDR2 is YYNGEE in the germline V gene. V lost 0 bases and J 5 bases, leaving 18 bases between the germline ends. The length of the CDR3 is 16 residues. In DNA form, the CDR3 reads TGTGCCAGCAGCGTAGATTCGGGGAGCCCGGGAGACGAGCAGTACTTC. As protein: CASSVDSGSPGDEQYF.

This chain joins TRBV19 and TRBJ2-2; D remains ambiguous. The CDR3 runs to 14 residues. V was shortened by 3 bases and J by 4 bases, with 9 bases between the two germline ends. Per the germline V gene, CDR1 is LNHDA and CDR2 is SQIVND (reference sequence). The CDR3 reads CASSIGLRTGELFF. The CDR3 nucleotides read TGTGCCAGTAGTATCGGGTTACGCACCGGGGAGCTGTTTTTT.

The count of this clone is one. The chain is built from TRBV4-1 and TRBJ2-7, with TRBD1 matching 9 bases. CDR3 length equals 15 residues. Germline values: CDR1 MGHRA, CDR2 YSYEKL. J gave up 1 base and V 1 base, and 2 bases lay outside the gene matches. In DNA, the CDR3 is TGCGCCAGCAGCCAAGCCGGGACAGGGTCCTACGAGCAGTACTTC. Translated, it gives CASSQAGTGSYEQYF.

The chain links TRBV20-1 to TRBJ2-1; 7 bases line up with TRBD2. The CDR3 runs to 10 residues. The germline V gene encodes CDR1 DFQATT and CDR2 SNEGSKA (reference sequence). The CDR3 DNA reads as TGCGCCTATGGGGGGGTTGAGCAGTTCTTC. This codes for CAYGGVEQFF.

Only one count was recorded for this clone. The V gene is TRBV28, the J gene TRBJ2-5, with 8 positions matching TRBD1. This CDR3 has 15 residues. V trimming: 4 bases; J trimming: 3 bases; junction bases outside the gene matches: 7. The germline V gene has CDR1 MDHEN and CDR2 SYDVKM. As DNA, the CDR3 is TGTGCCAGCAGTTCAACCGGGACAGGAAAAGAGACCCAGTACTTC. Translated, it gives CASSSTGTGKETQYF.

The V and J genes are TRBV15 and TRBJ1-1, with D unresolved. Germline values: CDR1 LNHNV, CDR2 YYDKDF (reference sequence). The V end was cut by 0 bases, the J end by 0 bases, with 8 bases between. The CDR3 length is 15 residues. Written as DNA, the CDR3 is TGTGCCACCAGCAGAGAGCGGCTTATGAACACTGAAGCTTTCTTT. Encoded protein: CATSRERLMNTEAFF.

This chain uses TRBV11-1 with TRBJ2-3; the D is unclear. V lost 2 bases, J lost 2 bases, and 11 bases lay in between. The CDR3 extends over 15 amino acids. Germline V CDR1 and CDR2: SGHAT, FQDESV (reference sequence). The CDR3 is CASSLRVTFTDTQYF. The CDR3 DNA reads TGTGCCAGCAGCTTACGGGTTACCTTCACAGATACGCAGTATTTT.

The chain combines TRBV2 with TRBJ2-1, with a weak D call TRBD2 (5 bases). The CDR3 length is 14 residues. The germline V gene has CDR1 SNHLY and CDR2 FYNNEI. The ends were cut back, 5 bases at V and 0 bases at J, with 8 bases in the middle. The CDR3 nucleotides read TGTGCCAGCAGTCCTCGGGGCTCCTACAATGAGCAGTTCTTC. Amino acids: CASSPRGSYNEQFF.

V and J are TRBV27 and TRBJ2-5; D not resolved. The CDR3 is made up of 13 amino acids. The ends were cut back, 3 bases at V and 3 bases at J, with 8 bases in the middle. The germline CDR1 and CDR2 sequences are MNHEY and SMNVEV (reference sequence). The DNA of the CDR3 is TGTGCCAGCAGTTTTGGGCACGAAGAGACCCAGTACTTC. This gives the protein CASSFGHEETQYF.

This clone came up a few times. V is TRBV7-3 and J is TRBJ2-1, with a tentative D call TRBD2 (5 bases). Germline V CDR1 and CDR2: SGHTA, FQGTGA. The CDR3 is 13 residues long. The V end was cut by 7 bases, the J end by 9 bases, with 16 bases between. Written as DNA, the CDR3 is TGTGCCAGCACCTCCACTAGGGATGGTGAGCAGTTCTTC. Protein product: CASTSTRDGEQFF.

This clone showed up just once. CDR3 bases: TGTGCCAGCGGTCCGGGACAGGGATCTTATGGCTACACCTTC. Translated, it gives CASGPGQGSYGYTF. This chain links TRBV27 with TRBJ1-2; the match to TRBD1 covers 9 bases. Germline V gives CDR1 MNHEY, CDR2 SMNVEV (reference sequence). The V gene end was trimmed by 8 bases and the J gene end by 5 bases; junction bases not matched to a gene: 9. The CDR3 is 14 residues long.

The chain is built from TRBV10-3 and TRBJ2-2, with 9 bases aligning to TRBD2. J gave up 7 bases and V 7 bases, and 7 bases lay outside the gene matches. Germline V gene lookup returns CDR1 ENHRY and CDR2 SYGVKD. The CDR3 has 14 amino acids. The CDR3 region is CAITPGLASGELFF. The CDR3 DNA reads as TGTGCCATCACCCCGGGACTAGCAAGCGGGGAGCTGTTTTTT.

This chain joins TRBV25-1 and TRBJ1-1, with TRBD1 matching 10 bases. Trimming cost V 3 bases and J 0 bases; bases outside gene matches: 7. This CDR3 contains 17 residues. CDR1 is MGHDK and CDR2 is SYGVNS in the germline V gene. In nucleotides, the CDR3 is TGTGCCAGCAGTGACCGGACAGGGGGGGTTATGAACACTGAAGCTTTCTTT. This encodes CASSDRTGGVMNTEAFF.

This rearrangement joins TRBV18 to TRBJ1-6, with TRBD1 identical over 7 bases. The CDR3 length is 16 residues. Trimming at V came to 3 bases and at J to 9 bases, leaving 11 bases not matched to a gene. Germline CDR1 and CDR2: KGHSH and LQKENI. The CDR3 spells CASSPSAGQTTSPLHF. In DNA form, the CDR3 reads TGTGCCAGCTCACCCTCCGCGGGACAGACTACTTCACCCCTCCACTTT. Full variable domain (remainder filled in from reference TRBV18 and TRBJ1-6): NAGVMQNPRHLVRRRGQEARLRCSPMKGHSHVYWYRQLPEEGLKFMVYLQKENIIDESGMPKERFSAEFPKEGPSILRIQQVVRGDSAAYFCASSPSAGQTTSPLHFGNGTRLTVT.